Following are 16 T cell receptor beta chains from one sample sequenced in a study of Tregs in tolerant kidney transplant recipients. The nonmyeloablative bone marrow transplants came from related graft donors, with transient mixed chimerism. Clones were read by immunoSEQ multiplex PCR, and TCRdb kept only the in-frame ones, dropping some. Listed are some 22,000 clones; approximately 3.7% falls within the top ten. Sample: CD4+ T cells from blood (PBMCs), taken 6 months after the transplant. These receptors came from a human patient who received a combined kidney and bone marrow transplant. The graft donor may account for some of the T cells.

Comments on this clone: The read comes to an end 3 residues before the CDR3 does, leaving the germline J gene to fill in the end. The chain couples TRBV5-4 to TRBJ2-1; 12 nucleotides agree with TRBD2. The CDR3 length is 16 residues. The V segment lost 1 base and the J segment 6 bases; nucleotides outside the gene matches: 5. Germline V CDR1 and CDR2: SGHNT, YYREEE (reference sequence). This CDR3 reads CASSLRTSGIGNEQFF. The DNA read from the CDR3 is TGTGCCAGCAGCTTGAGGACTAGCGGGATAGGCAATGAG. Drawing the rest from reference TRBV5-4 and TRBJ2-1, the complete variable domain is ETGVTQSPTHLIKTRGQQVTLRCSSQSGHNTVSWYQQALGQGPQFIFQYYREEENGRGNFPPRFSGLQFPNYSSELNVNALELDDSALYLCASSLRTSGIGNEQFFGPGTRLTVL.

This clone shows up as medium-sized by frequency. The chain's CDR3 is CASCQGSEAFF. CDR3 DNA (partial): TGTGCCAGCTGTCAGGGCAGTGAA. This chain links TRBV6-2 or TRBV6-3 with TRBJ1-1; a weak D match, TRBD1 (5 bases). The CDR3 is cut off 3 residues early in the read; its end comes from the germline J gene. CDR3 size: 11 residues. From germline, CDR1 is MNHEY and CDR2 SVGEGT. The V gene lost 8 bases and the J gene lost 7 bases, with 11 bases spanning the gap.

About this clone: The read ends 3 residues early relative to the CDR3; the germline J gene fills the gap. The chain joins TRBV28 to TRBJ2-5, with D perhaps matching TRBD1 (5 bases). The CDR3 loop spans 17 amino acids. Trimming cost V 3 bases and J 5 bases, with 22 bases left between them. Germline V gene data show CDR1 as MDHEN and CDR2 as SYDVKM. The CDR3 is CASSFKRLVAPGETQYF. Partial CDR3 DNA: TGTGCCAGCAGTTTTAAACGACTGGTTGCACCAGGGGAGACC.

As concerns this clone: The read comes to an end 3 residues before the CDR3 does, leaving the germline J gene to fill in the end. This chain uses TRBV18 with TRBJ2-1; 13 bases fit TRBD2. Germline trimming cut 5 bases from V and 7 bases from J; bases unmatched to any gene: 8. CDR3 length: 16 amino acids. Germline-derived CDR1 and CDR2 are KGHSH and LQKENI. CDR3 DNA (partial): TGTGCCAGCTCATTAACTAGCGGGGGGGCTAATAATGAG. Translated: CASSLTSGGANNE. The CDR3 as a whole reads CASSLTSGGANNEQFF. Full variable domain (remainder filled in from reference TRBV18 and TRBJ2-1): NAGVMQNPRHLVRRRGQEARLRCSPMKGHSHVYWYRQLPEEGLKFMVYLQKENIIDESGMPKERFSAEFPKEGPSILRIQQVVRGDSAAYFCASSLTSGGANNEQFFGPGTRLTVL.

Comment on this clone: The CDR3 extends 3 residues past the end of the read, so its final part is completed from the germline J gene. This chain uses TRBV2 with TRBJ2-6; D gene uncertain. The CDR3 consists of 14 residues. In germline, CDR1 is SNHLY, CDR2 FYNNEI. V lost 2 bases and J 4 bases, leaving 6 bases between the germline ends. CDR3 amino acids: CASSETVGANVLTF. Partial CDR3 DNA: TGTGCCAGCAGTGAAACAGTCGGGGCCAACGTC. Full variable domain (outside the CDR3, taken from reference TRBV2 and TRBJ2-6): EPEVTQTPSHQVTQMGQEVILRCVPISNHLYFYWYRQILGQKVEFLVSFYNNEISEKSEIFDDQFSVERPDGSNFTLKIRSTKLEDSAMYFCASSETVGANVLTFGAGSRLTVL.

Regarding this clone: Read coverage stops 3 residues before the CDR3 terminus; the germline J gene supplies the remainder. J is TRBJ1-1 and V is TRBV20-1, with D possibly being TRBD1 (5 bases). The CDR3 has 14 amino acids. Trimming pared 6 bases from V and 3 bases from J, leaving 17 bases between. The germline V gene has CDR1 DFQATT and CDR2 SNEGSKA (reference sequence). The DNA read from the CDR3 is TGCAGTGCCTATAGGTTGTGGGGGGACACTGAA. Its protein product is CSAYRLWGDTE. The entire CDR3 is CSAYRLWGDTEAFF.

In regard to this clone: The read terminates 3 residues ahead of where the CDR3 ends, so the germline J gene completes it. The V call is TRBV10-3, the J call TRBJ1-1; TRBD1 might be the D (5 bases). CDR1 is ENHRY and CDR2 is SYGVKD in the germline V gene. The CDR3 sequence is 11 residues long. The ends were cut back, 8 bases at V and 5 bases at J, with 9 bases in the middle. The CDR3 loop reads CAIQSGTEAFF. CDR3 DNA, as far as it was read: TGTGCCATCCAATCAGGGACTGAA.

Incomplete CDR3 DNA: TGTGCCACCTGCAGGGGTGGGGGAATTGTTCGTGAAAAA. Translation gives CATCRGGGIVREK. The whole CDR3 sequence is CATCRGGGIVREKLFF. This sequence joins TRBV6-2 or TRBV6-3 and TRBJ1-4; possibly TRBD1 for D (6 bases). The CDR3 extends 3 residues past the end of the read, so its final part is completed from the germline J gene. Germline-derived CDR1 and CDR2 are MNHEY and SVGEGT. Trimming shortened V by 10 bases and J by 7 bases, and 25 bases separated the two germline ends. The CDR3 loop spans 16 amino acids.

Turning to this clone: The read terminates 3 residues ahead of where the CDR3 ends, so the germline J gene completes it. The rearrangement uses TRBV5-6 and TRBJ2-2, with 7 bases that match TRBD2. With 4 bases clipped from V and 0 bases from J, the junction kept 3 bases outside the gene matches. From germline, CDR1 is SGHDT and CDR2 YYEEEE. The CDR3 spans 15 residues. CDR3 sequence reads: CASSRDYTNTGELFF. The DNA read from the CDR3 is TGTGCCAGCAGCCGGGACTATACGAACACCGGGGAG.

On this clone: From the germline J gene comes the end of the CDR3, since the read stops 3 residues before it. The chain employs TRBV6-1 and TRBJ2-3; the D gene is possibly TRBD1 (7 bases). The germline V and J ends were trimmed by 4 bases and 4 bases, with 18 bases remaining between them. Germline values: CDR1 MNHNS, CDR2 SASEGT. This CDR3 contains 16 residues. Incomplete CDR3 DNA: TGTGCCAGCAGTGGCAGGGGGAGGACCGCCGCAGATACG. Protein: CASSGRGRTAADT. The whole CDR3 sequence reads CASSGRGRTAADTQYF.

About this clone: From the germline J gene comes the end of the CDR3, since the read stops 3 residues before it. The V gene is TRBV6-2 or TRBV6-3, the J gene TRBJ2-3; D gene uncertain. The V gene's germline CDR1 is MNHEY and CDR2 SVGEGT. Deletions cut 2 bases from V and 0 bases from J, with 6 bases between. The CDR3 runs 14 residues. The CDR3 loop reads CASSYVVSTDTQYF. CDR3 DNA, as far as it was read: TGTGCCAGCAGTTACGTCGTAAGCACAGATACG.

A remark on this clone: The read stops 3 residues short of the end of the CDR3; the missing end is completed from the germline J gene. V usage is TRBV20-1 and J usage is TRBJ2-7, with D tentatively TRBD2 (6 bases). This CDR3 is 17 amino acids long. Per germline, CDR1 DFQATT and CDR2 SNEGSKA (reference sequence). Trimming cost V 0 bases and J 0 bases, with 18 bases left between them. The CDR3 bases that were read are TGCAGTGCTAGAGATGGGCCCGGCGGGGAGACCTCCTACGAG. Its translation is CSARDGPGGETSYE. Given in full, the CDR3 is CSARDGPGGETSYEQYF.

CDR3 bases read: TGTGCCAGCAGTGGGGACAGTTACGAG. Translated: CASSGDSYE. The entire CDR3 protein reads CASSGDSYEQYF. This chain connects TRBV6-1 to TRBJ2-7; 7 bases fit TRBD1. With the read ending 3 residues before the CDR3 end, the germline J gene is used to fill in that end. Germline loops: CDR1 MNHNS, CDR2 SASEGT. There are 12 residues in the CDR3. V gave up 4 bases and J gave up 4 bases; unmatched junction bases: 1.

In the case of this clone: The CDR3 is cut off 3 residues early in the read; its end comes from the germline J gene. This chain uses TRBV6-2 or TRBV6-3 with TRBJ2-7; D gene ambiguous. The CDR3 contains 12 residues. Germline V CDR1 and CDR2: MNHEY, SVGEGT. The V end lost 5 bases, the J end lost 6 bases, and 11 bases lay between the germline ends. CDR3 protein: CASSRARAEQYF. CDR3 DNA (partial): TGTGCCAGCAGTCGAGCTAGAGCCGAG.

Remarks on this clone: The sequence runs out 3 residues before the end of the CDR3; the remainder is reconstructed from the germline J gene. J is TRBJ1-1 and V is TRBV5-1, with 11 bases that match TRBD1. The germline CDR1 and CDR2 sequences are SGHRS and YFSETQ. The CDR3 runs 16 residues. Losses at the gene ends were 2 bases for V and 6 bases for J; bases not matched to a gene: 9. The CDR3 reads CASSLGQGAQAPEAFF. Partial CDR3 DNA: TGCGCCAGCAGCTTAGGACAGGGGGCGCAGGCCCCTGAA.

In the case of this clone: The read ends 3 residues before the CDR3 terminus; that terminus is restored from the germline J gene. The gene calls are TRBV2 and TRBJ2-2; D unclear. V lost 5 bases, J lost 3 bases, and 7 bases lay in between. Germline V gives CDR1 SNHLY, CDR2 FYNNEI. The CDR3 sequence is 13 residues long. The CDR3 DNA, read in part, is TGTGCCAGCAGTAGATACTACACCGGGGAG. It is translated as CASSRYYTGE. The full-length CDR3 reads as CASSRYYTGELFF. The whole variable domain, remainder taken from reference TRBV2 and TRBJ2-2, is EPEVTQTPSHQVTQMGQEVILRCVPISNHLYFYWYRQILGQKVEFLVSFYNNEISEKSEIFDDQFSVERPDGSNFTLKIRSTKLEDSAMYFCASSRYYTGELFFGEGSRLTVL.